The following is a TCR beta chain sequence with its context. In the authors' methods: Nucleated cell number was recorded as an estimate derived from reference gene primer amplification. Here immunoSEQ multiplex PCR was the method, and the copy in TCRdb shows in-frame clones only, minus some. V and J calls and clone size are those listed in that table; D and trimming were worked out from the DNA. The sample contains roughly 700,000 clones, just under 90% of which appear only once. This record belongs to a study of blood T cell repertoires in COVID-19. Study-wide context: Samples came from the United States, Italy and Spain, spanning acute and convalescent COVID-19. The cDNA or gDNA used as material had been derived from T cells, B-cell-depleted T cells, or PBMCs.

The junction had 10 bases not matched to a gene; V was cut back by 4 bases and J by 9 bases. The CDR3 totals 15 residues. Germline CDR1 MNHEY, CDR2 SMNVEV (reference sequence). The clonotype originates from a woman younger than 30 with acute or convalescent COVID-19. Specimen: peripheral blood. The chain is built from TRBV27 and TRBJ2-5, with 11 bases fitting TRBD1. In nucleotides, the CDR3 is TGTGCCAGCAGTTCTCCGGACAGGGGGCTCGGGGCCCAGTACTTC. This sequence encodes CASSSPDRGLGAQYF.